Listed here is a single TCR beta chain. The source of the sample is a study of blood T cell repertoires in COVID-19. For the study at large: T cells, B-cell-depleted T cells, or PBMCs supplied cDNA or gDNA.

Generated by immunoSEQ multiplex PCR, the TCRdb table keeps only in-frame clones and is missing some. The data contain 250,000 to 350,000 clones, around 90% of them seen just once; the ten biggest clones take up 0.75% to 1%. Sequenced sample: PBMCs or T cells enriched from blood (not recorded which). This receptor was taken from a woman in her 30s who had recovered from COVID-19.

The CDR3 sequence is CASSYSGLAGGLETQYF. The CDR3 DNA reads as TGTGCCAGCAGTTATTCCGGACTAGCGGGAGGCTTAGAGACCCAGTACTTC. The rearrangement links TRBV9 to TRBJ2-5; 14 positions match TRBD2. This CDR3 contains 17 residues. Germline V gene lookup returns CDR1 SGDLS and CDR2 YYNGEE. V lost 5 bases, J lost 4 bases, and 10 bases stayed unmatched.